The T cell receptor (beta chain) described here comes from a study of OX40 agonist ivuxolimab in advanced cancers. Study-level findings and limits: By week 6 at 0.1 to 3.0 mg/kg, blood CD4+ and CD8+ T cells had expanded clonally.

Here immunoSEQ multiplex PCR was the method, and the copy in TCRdb shows in-frame clones only, minus some. The sample carries roughly 50,000 clones, around three quarters recorded once. Trimming removed 2 bases at V and 0 bases at J, with 17 bases between. CDR1 is MDHEN, CDR2 SYDVKM, per germline. The CDR3 loop spans 19 amino acids. Note on this clone: Its antigen is still unknown.

This material consisted of CD4+ or CD8+ T cells sorted from blood, taken in a trial of the OX40 agonist ivuxolimab. This receptor was taken from an adult with an advanced solid tumor such as melanoma, head and neck, liver or kidney cancer. The chain couples TRBV28 to TRBJ2-6; TRBD1 might be the D (5 bases). The CDR3 sequence: CASSLVSRQLLSGANVLTF. The CDR3, as DNA: TGTGCCAGCAGTTTAGTGTCGCGACAGCTTCTCTCTGGGGCCAACGTCCTGACTTTC. Supplemented by reference TRBV28 and TRBJ2-6, the full variable domain reads DVKVTQSSRYLVKRTGEKVFLECVQDMDHENMFWYRQDPGLGLRLIYFSYDVKMKEKGDIPEGYSVSREKKERFSLILESASTNQTSMYLCASSLVSRQLLSGANVLTFGAGSRLTVL.